This T cell receptor beta chain was documented in a study of PD-1 blockade in classical Hodgkin lymphoma. Across the whole study: Nivolumab dosed at 3 mg/kg went to patients intravenously every 2 weeks. Regarding the study as a whole: The CD4+ diversity rise by C4D1 was clearest in complete responders. Reported findings placed baseline TCR diversity lower in newly diagnosed patients (compared with healthy donors).

Repertoires were generated with immunoSEQ multiplex PCR, while TCRdb's copy carries only in-frame clones and drops some. Among under 60,000 clones listed, around 72% were seen once. To note about this clone: Its antigen is currently unknown.

Germline V CDR1 and CDR2: SGHTS, YDEGEE. CDR3 length equals 16 residues. V gave up 0 bases and J gave up 0 bases, with 10 bases separating them. Exposure to brentuximab vedotin varied, and each patient had relapsed following autologous stem cell transplantation. Best responses fell into complete response, partial response or progressive disease. V and J are TRBV5-8 and TRBJ2-1; tentative D call: TRBD2 (6 bases). This TCR was sampled from a human donor with classical Hodgkin lymphoma. The sample in question was peripheral blood mononuclear cells (PBMCs), obtained at baseline. The CDR3 spells CASSLEQTSSYNEQFF. The CDR3 coding sequence is TGTGCCAGCAGCTTGGAACAGACTAGCTCCTACAATGAGCAGTTCTTC. The variable domain in full, completed from reference TRBV5-8 and TRBJ2-1, reads EAGVTQSPTHLIKTRGQQATLRCSPISGHTSVYWYQQALGLGLQFLLWYDEGEERNRGNFPPRFSGRQFPNYSSELNVNALELEDSALYLCASSLEQTSSYNEQFFGPGTRLTVL.